This T cell receptor beta chain was identified during a study of blood T cell repertoires in COVID-19. V dropped 2 bases and J dropped 4 bases, with 9 bases sitting between them. Germline CDR1 is LNHDA and CDR2 is SQIVND (reference sequence). This CDR3 region has 14 residues. Authors' processing steps: Counts of nucleated cells, estimated from reference gene primer amplification, were obtained. This table comes from immunoSEQ multiplex PCR, and its TCRdb copy is limited to in-frame clones, with some not included. That table supplies the V and J calls and clone size; D and trimming were determined from the DNA. The sample has just over 650,000 clones, about nine tenths seen once.

Sequenced: peripheral blood. This clonotype was sampled from a woman aged 18-35 years with acute or convalescent COVID-19. The rearrangement links TRBV19 to TRBJ1-5; D gene uncertain. The CDR3 loop reads CASSIQSGNQPQHF. The CDR3 DNA sequence: TGTGCCAGTAGTATACAGTCGGGTAATCAGCCCCAGCATTTT.